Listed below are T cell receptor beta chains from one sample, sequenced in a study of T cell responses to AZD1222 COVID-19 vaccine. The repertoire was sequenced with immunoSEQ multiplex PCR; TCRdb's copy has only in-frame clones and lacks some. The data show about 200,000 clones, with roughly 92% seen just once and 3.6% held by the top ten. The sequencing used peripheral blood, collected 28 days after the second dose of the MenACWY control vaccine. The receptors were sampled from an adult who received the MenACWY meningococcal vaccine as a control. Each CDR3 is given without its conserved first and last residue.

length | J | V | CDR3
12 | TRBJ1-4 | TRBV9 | ASSSGGVNEKLF
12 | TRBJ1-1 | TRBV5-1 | ASSLAARLTEAF
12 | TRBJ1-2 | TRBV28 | ASSPGVSNYGYT
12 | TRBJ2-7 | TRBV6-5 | ASSPGVAGVVQY
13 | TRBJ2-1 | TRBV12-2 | ASRFLAGGDNEQF
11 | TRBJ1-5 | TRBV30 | AWSTFGDQPQH
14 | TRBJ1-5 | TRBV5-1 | ASSPFLTGGLQPQH
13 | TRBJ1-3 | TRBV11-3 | ASSYRIGSGNTIY
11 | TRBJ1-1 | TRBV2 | ASIVGGWTEAF
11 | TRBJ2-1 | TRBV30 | AWSVGPGDEQF
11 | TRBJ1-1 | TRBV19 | ASNQGFNTEAF
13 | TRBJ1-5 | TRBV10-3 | AIKPDRGGNQPQH
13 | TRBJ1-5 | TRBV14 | ASRKQGGDNQPQH
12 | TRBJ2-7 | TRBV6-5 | ASSSWTGAYEQY
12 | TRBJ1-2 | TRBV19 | ASSEIGQAYGYT
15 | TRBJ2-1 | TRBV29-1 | SVLRPRLAGSYNEQF
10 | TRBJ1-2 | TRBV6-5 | ASDRTSYGYT
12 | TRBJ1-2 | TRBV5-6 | ASNRQGLAYGYT
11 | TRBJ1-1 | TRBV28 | ASSLQDRGVAF
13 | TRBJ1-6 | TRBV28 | ASSLFAAGGSPLH
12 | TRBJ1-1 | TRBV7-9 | ASSRDRVNTEAF
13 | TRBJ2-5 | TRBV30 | AWSVDSLPQETQY
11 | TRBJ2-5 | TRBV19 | ASEQGAGETQY
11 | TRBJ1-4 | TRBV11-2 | ASSPQGSEKLF
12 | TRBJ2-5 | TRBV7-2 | ASSSDRGPETQY
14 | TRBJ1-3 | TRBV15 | ATSRDPGGSGNTIY
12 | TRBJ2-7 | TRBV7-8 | ASSSPSAHYEQY
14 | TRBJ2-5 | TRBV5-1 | ASSSSGGGKQETQY
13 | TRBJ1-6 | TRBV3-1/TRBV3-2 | ASSGQDRVNSPLH
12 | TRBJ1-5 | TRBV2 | ASGGEAIVQPQH
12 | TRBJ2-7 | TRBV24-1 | ATSAAAQVHEQY
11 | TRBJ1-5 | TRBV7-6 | ASSLAPREPQH
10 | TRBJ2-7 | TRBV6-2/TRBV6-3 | ASSYFDYEQY
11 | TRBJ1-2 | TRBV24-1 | ATSDSWGYGYT
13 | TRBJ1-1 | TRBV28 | ASSPPRVMNTEAF
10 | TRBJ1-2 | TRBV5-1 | ASSASPPGYT
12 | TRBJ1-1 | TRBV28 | ASSTLTRGTEAF
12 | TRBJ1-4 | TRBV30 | AWSLTGFGEKLF
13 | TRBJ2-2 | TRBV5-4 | ASSLGSSLSAGLF
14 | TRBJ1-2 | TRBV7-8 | ASSLERRDQSYGYT
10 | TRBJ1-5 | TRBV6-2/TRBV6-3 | ASSHRLYPQH
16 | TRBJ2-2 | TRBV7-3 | ASSIRPPARGRTGELF
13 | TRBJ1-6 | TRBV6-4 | ASSPGQEDNSPLH
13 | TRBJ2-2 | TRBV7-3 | ASSLEGLHTGELF
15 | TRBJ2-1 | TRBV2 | ASRTSGRPSSYNEQF
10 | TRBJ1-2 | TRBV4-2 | ASSQAGRDYT
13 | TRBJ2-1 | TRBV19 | ASSITGVSYNEQF
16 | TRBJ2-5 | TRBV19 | ASSIVSTSGRGQETQY
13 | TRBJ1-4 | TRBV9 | ASSRRDSDIEKLF
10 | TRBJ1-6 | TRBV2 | ASSDGREPLH
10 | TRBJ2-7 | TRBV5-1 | ASSSPSYEQY
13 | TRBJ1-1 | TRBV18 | ASSPGQTPNTEAF
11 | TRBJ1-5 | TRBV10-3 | AISELSNQPQH
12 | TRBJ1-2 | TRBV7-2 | ASSLHGQLGGYT